This passage covers 14 T cell receptor beta chains from one sample sequenced in a study of identical twins. A single record per CDR3 protein comes from TCRdb applying MiXCR to the 5' RACE reads. The profile shows 1.5 million to 2 million distinct CDR3 sequences, about 31% of them singletons. Sequences were obtained from cord blood. All receptors come from a newborn girl in good health.

The V and J genes are TRBV3-1 and TRBJ2-4; TRBD2 might be the D (6 bases). The DNA end favors TRBJ2-7, so the J call may be wrong. The CDR3 is made up of 16 amino acids. CDR1 and CDR2 from the germline V gene are LGHDT and YNNKEL (reference sequence). CDR3 DNA: TGTGCCAGCAGCCCCCCATCCCCCAGGGAGGCCTACGAGCAGTACTTC. Translated, it gives CASSPPSPREAYEQYF.

This clonotype was seen a few times. This chain joins TRBV12-3 or TRBV12-4 and TRBJ2-3; 8 bases fit TRBD1. V lost 5 bases to trimming and J lost 6 bases; unmatched junction nucleotides: 10. The CDR3 has 15 amino acids. The CDR3 here is CASSTLQGEADTQYF. CDR3 nucleotide sequence: TGTGCCAGCAGTACATTACAGGGGGAAGCGGATACGCAGTATTTT.

The chain links TRBV7-2 to TRBJ2-1, with a weak D call TRBD2 (6 bases). Looked up from germline, CDR1 is SGHTA and CDR2 is FQGNSA. V lost 1 base to trimming and J lost 7 bases, with 11 bases between them. This CDR3 is 14 amino acids long. CDR3 region: CASSLGRGTNEQFF. Here the CDR3 DNA reads TGTGCCAGCAGCTTAGGTCGGGGGACGAATGAGCAGTTCTTC.

This rearrangement joins TRBV7-2 to TRBJ2-2; no reliable D call. Germline V gene lookup returns CDR1 SGHTA and CDR2 FQGNSA. The length of the CDR3 is 14 residues. V lost 1 base, J lost 8 bases, and 11 bases lay in between. The CDR3 nucleotides are TGTGCCAGCAGCTTAGGACCGGCCATGGGGGAGCTGTTTTTT. Its protein product is CASSLGPAMGELFF.

This chain links TRBV12-3 or TRBV12-4 with TRBJ1-4; D uncertain. This CDR3 is 13 amino acids long. V was clipped by 4 bases and J by 7 bases, with 10 bases between them. In nucleotides, the CDR3 is TGTGCCAGCAGTTCTCCTAAGGGTGAAAAACTGTTTTTT. It yields the protein CASSSPKGEKLFF.

This chain links TRBV6-1 with TRBJ2-5, with D possibly being TRBD1 (6 bases). The end of the DNA is better explained by TRBJ2-7, so the J call may be wrong. CDR3 length: 16 residues. The V gene's germline CDR1 is MNHNS and CDR2 SASEGT. CDR3 bases: TGTGCCAGCAGTGAATCAAGCCACAGGGTGCCTTCCGAGCAGTACTTC. Encoded protein: CASSESSHRVPSEQYF.

This clonotype appeared a few times. V gene TRBV10-3 combines with J gene TRBJ2-5, with D perhaps TRBD2 (6 bases). Germline loops: CDR1 ENHRY, CDR2 SYGVKD. The CDR3 is made up of 13 amino acids. Trimming left V 3 bases short and J 1 base short, with 6 bases between. The CDR3 nucleotides are TGTGCCATCAGTGATAGCGGCCAAGAGACCCAGTACTTC. It encodes CAISDSGQETQYF.

This clonotype was observed a handful of times. The chain has TRBV9 and TRBJ2-1; D gene uncertain. CDR1 is SGDLS, CDR2 YYNGEE, per germline. Trimming cost V 4 bases and J 0 bases, with 14 bases left between them. The CDR3 covers 16 residues. This CDR3 reads CASSPARRYSYNEQFF. CDR3 coding DNA: TGTGCCAGCAGCCCCGCCCGACGGTACTCCTACAATGAGCAGTTCTTC.

The sample holds many counts of this clonotype. The chain combines TRBV7-9 with TRBJ2-1; D could derive from TRBD1 or TRBD2 (5 bases each). This CDR3 comprises 13 residues. The V end lost 1 base, the J end lost 7 bases, and 8 bases lay between the germline ends. Germline lookup yields CDR1 SEHNR and CDR2 FQNEAQ (reference sequence). CDR3 in amino acids: CASSLVGENEQFF. In DNA form, the CDR3 reads TGTGCCAGCAGCTTAGTAGGGGAGAATGAGCAGTTCTTC.

As regards this clonotype: This may be a read error, as it is one base from a much larger clone. The chain carries TRBV3-1 and TRBJ2-7; tentatively, D is TRBD1 or TRBD2 (6 bases each). The CDR3 sequence is 16 residues long. V dropped 4 bases and J dropped 6 bases, with 22 bases sitting between them. Looked up from germline, CDR1 is LGHDT and CDR2 is YNNKEL (reference sequence). The CDR3 nucleotides are TGTGCCAGCAGCCTCCGAAACGGGACTCCCAGGGGCGAGCAGTACGTC. Translating gives CASSLRNGTPRGEQYV.

The chain carries TRBV7-2 and TRBJ1-2; 8 positions agree with TRBD1. Per the germline V gene, CDR1 is SGHTA and CDR2 is FQGNSA. This CDR3 spans 14 amino acids. The V and J ends lost 7 bases and 7 bases, in that order; junction bases with no gene match: 11. The CDR3 is CASTRDRTGGGYTF. CDR3 sequence (DNA): TGTGCCAGCACCAGGGACCGAACAGGGGGTGGCTACACCTTC.

The chain links TRBV12-3 or TRBV12-4 to TRBJ1-1, with D perhaps TRBD1 (5 bases). The CDR3 length is 14 residues. V was cut by 6 bases and J by 0 bases, with 11 bases left in between. DNA of the CDR3: TGTGCCAGCAGCCCATACAGGATGAACACTGAAGCTTTCTTT. It yields the protein CASSPYRMNTEAFF.

The table lists this clonotype with a count of one. The rearrangement uses TRBV28 and TRBJ2-5; 11 nucleotides agree with TRBD2. The end of the DNA aligns better with TRBJ2-7, so the J call may be wrong. From germline, CDR1 is MDHEN and CDR2 SYDVKM. This CDR3 is built from 17 residues. In nucleotides, the CDR3 is TGTGCCAGCAGTCCCCCAACTCCCGGGACTAGCGGCTACGAGCAGTACTTC. It codes for CASSPPTPGTSGYEQYF.

This clonotype turned up a few times. The V and J genes are TRBV28 and TRBJ1-2; TRBD1 is a possible D gene (5 bases). The CDR3 covers 16 residues. V was clipped by 5 bases and J by 2 bases, with 18 bases between them. Germline V CDR1 and CDR2: MDHEN, SYDVKM. The CDR3, as DNA: TGTGCCAGCAGTATTTTTTCCGCAGGGCCGAACTATGGCTACACCTTC. It encodes CASSIFSAGPNYGYTF.